These 2 T cell receptor beta chains originate from one sample sequenced in a study of blood T cell repertoires in COVID-19. Clones were sequenced by immunoSEQ multiplex PCR, and TCRdb holds only the in-frame ones, with some missing. Of about 64,000 clones in the sample, roughly 90% were seen once. The sequenced sample consisted of peripheral blood. These receptors all come from a human donor in a cohort sampled during active COVID-19.

The rearrangement joins TRBV4-1 to TRBJ2-3; 8 bases align to TRBD1. Trimming cost V 2 bases and J 3 bases; bases outside gene matches: 7. The germline gives CDR1 MGHRA, CDR2 YSYEKL. There are 16 residues in the CDR3. CDR3 sequence (DNA): TGCGCCAGCAGCCAAACAGGGGGAGGTCGGACAGATACGCAGTATTTT. It yields the protein CASSQTGGGRTDTQYF.

V and J are TRBV28 and TRBJ1-4; possibly TRBD1 for D (6 bases). Trimming stripped 7 bases from V and 8 bases from J, with 11 bases between. This CDR3 comprises 12 residues. Looked up from germline, CDR1 is MDHEN and CDR2 is SYDVKM. The CDR3 DNA is TGTGCCAGCACCCCCCAGGGGGAAAAACTGTTTTTT. It is translated as CASTPQGEKLFF.